Each of the 28 T cell receptor beta chains below was sequenced from the same sample in a study of cytomegalovirus exposure and HLA in healthy donors. 60 Vbeta and 13 Jbeta primers were used in PCR. Some clones are missing from TCRdb's copy, which holds only in-frame ones; the method was immunoSEQ multiplex PCR. The table lists 150,000 or so clones, about 74% of them singletons, with about 13% in the top ten. The sequenced sample was PBMCs. These receptors originate from a man between 40 and 49 years old in good health and CMV-seropositive.

The V and J genes are TRBV5-1 and TRBJ2-3; 7 nucleotides line up with TRBD2. The CDR3 loop spans 15 amino acids. Germline trimming cut 9 bases from V and 4 bases from J; bases unmatched to any gene: 14. Germline-derived CDR1 and CDR2 are SGHRS and YFSETQ. This CDR3 is CATNEVGRASDTQYF. The CDR3 region has the DNA TGCGCCACCAATGAAGTGGGGAGGGCCTCAGATACGCAGTATTTT.

This sequence joins TRBV29-1 and TRBJ2-3, with TRBD2 matching over 11 bases. The CDR3 covers 15 residues. Unmatched junction bases numbered 7, after V lost 6 bases and J lost 2 bases. Per germline, CDR1 SQVTM and CDR2 ANQGSEA. CDR3 protein: CSVGLSGGVTDTQYF. DNA of the CDR3: TGCAGCGTAGGACTTAGCGGGGGGGTCACAGATACGCAGTATTTT.

In regard to this clone: This sample includes further DNA sequences coding for the same CDR3. This sequence joins TRBV20-1 and TRBJ1-2; no clear D gene. There are 11 residues in the CDR3. The V and J ends lost 6 bases and 5 bases respectively, with 10 bases between them. CDR1 and CDR2 from the germline V gene are DFQATT and SNEGSKA (reference sequence). The DNA of the CDR3 is TGCAGTGCCCGAGGAGGGTATGGCTACACCTTC. This encodes CSARGGYGYTF.

The rearrangement uses TRBV7-2 and TRBJ1-2; maybe TRBD1 (5 bases). The V end was cut by 1 base, the J end by 4 bases, with 13 bases between. From germline, CDR1 is SGHTA and CDR2 FQGNSA. The CDR3 length is 15 residues. In DNA form, the CDR3 reads TGTGCCAGCAGCTTAGGGATGGGGGGTACCTATGGCTACACCTTC. Protein: CASSLGMGGTYGYTF.

The V and J genes are TRBV28 and TRBJ2-3; no clear D gene. V gave up 4 bases and J gave up 0 bases, with 8 bases separating them. The germline gives CDR1 MDHEN, CDR2 SYDVKM. This CDR3 has 14 residues. The CDR3 spells CASSSRVSTDTQYF. CDR3 DNA: TGTGCCAGCAGTTCCCGCGTCAGCACAGATACGCAGTATTTT.

This clone was detected only once. This sequence joins TRBV27 and TRBJ2-1; 9 nucleotides line up with TRBD2. The CDR3 is 15 amino acids. The V gene's germline CDR1 is MNHEY and CDR2 SMNVEV (reference sequence). With V trimmed by 7 bases and J by 6 bases, 10 bases remained unmatched. The DNA for the CDR3 is TGTGCCAGCACCCCCGGGCAACTAGCGGGCAATGAGCAGTTCTTC. As protein: CASTPGQLAGNEQFF.

The chain couples TRBV28 to TRBJ2-1, with 9 bases aligning to TRBD2. Trimming at V came to 7 bases and at J to 3 bases, leaving 10 bases not matched to a gene. The CDR3 loop spans 16 amino acids. Germline V gene lookup returns CDR1 MDHEN and CDR2 SYDVKM. This CDR3 is CASTSTGGRVYNEQFF. Written as DNA, the CDR3 is TGTGCCAGCACATCCACCGGCGGGAGGGTCTACAATGAGCAGTTCTTC.

J is TRBJ2-7 and V is TRBV5-1; D uncertain. The CDR3 consists of 14 residues. V was cut by 6 bases and J by 1 base, with 14 bases left in between. Germline assignment: CDR1 SGHRS and CDR2 YFSETQ. CDR3: CASISLGVSYEQYF. The DNA of the CDR3 is TGCGCCAGCATCAGTTTAGGAGTTTCCTACGAGCAGTACTTC.

The rearrangement links TRBV13 to TRBJ2-7; TRBD1 aligns across 9 bases. CDR1 and CDR2 from the germline V gene are PRHDT and FYEKMQ (reference sequence). The CDR3 is 15 amino acids. With V trimmed by 4 bases and J by 0 bases, 4 bases remained unmatched. The DNA for the CDR3 is TGTGCCAGCAGCTGGACAGGGGCGAGCTCCTACGAGCAGTACTTC. Protein sequence: CASSWTGASSYEQYF.

The CDR3 is CASSLGEGLSGETQYF. CDR3 DNA: TGTGCCAGCAGCTTAGGGGAAGGATTGTCAGGGGAGACCCAGTACTTC. The chain joins TRBV7-6 to TRBJ2-5; D perhaps matches TRBD1 (5 bases). Germline loops: CDR1 SGHVS, CDR2 FNYEAQ. V dropped 1 base and J dropped 5 bases, with 17 bases sitting between them. The CDR3 extends over 16 amino acids.

This clone showed up just a few times. The rearrangement joins TRBV5-6 to TRBJ2-2; tentatively, D is TRBD1 (5 bases). CDR3 size: 14 residues. In germline, CDR1 is SGHDT, CDR2 YYEEEE. V dropped 4 bases and J dropped 1 base, with 8 bases sitting between them. The CDR3 DNA is TGTGCCAGCAGCCTTGACAGGAACACCGGGGAGCTGTTTTTT. This encodes CASSLDRNTGELFF.

This chain joins TRBV10-1 and TRBJ2-5, with 7 bases aligning to TRBD2. CDR1 and CDR2 from the germline V gene are WNHNN and SYGVQD (reference sequence). CDR3 length: 13 amino acids. The J segment lost 2 bases and the V segment lost 6 bases, leaving 3 bases of the junction unmatched. The CDR3 bases are TGCGCCAGCAGCGTCGGGGGGCAAGAGACCCAGTACTTC. It specifies CASSVGGQETQYF.

The chain combines TRBV2 with TRBJ2-7; TRBD2 agrees at 11 bases. V was clipped by 5 bases and J by 5 bases; unmatched bases: 8. In germline, CDR1 is SNHLY, CDR2 FYNNEI. The CDR3 is 15 amino acids. The CDR3 loop is CASSPLLAGGHEQYF. Here the CDR3 DNA reads TGTGCCAGCAGTCCCCTTCTAGCGGGAGGCCACGAGCAGTACTTC.

The chain carries TRBV6-1 and TRBJ2-5; perhaps TRBD1 as D (5 bases). The CDR3 covers 13 residues. Trimming took off 3 bases at V and 1 base at J, with 6 bases between the two ends. Germline loops: CDR1 MNHNS, CDR2 SASEGT. The CDR3: CASSDRGQETQYF. CDR3 bases: TGTGCCAGCAGTGATAGGGGCCAAGAGACCCAGTACTTC.

The chain couples TRBV29-1 to TRBJ2-3; D unresolved. The V end was cut by 7 bases, the J end by 2 bases, with 7 bases between. The CDR3 runs to 11 residues. CDR1 SQVTM and CDR2 ANQGSEA come from the germline V gene. CDR3 in amino acids: CSGQVTDTQYF. For the CDR3, the DNA is TGCAGCGGGCAGGTCACAGATACGCAGTATTTT.

The genes are TRBV5-1 and TRBJ1-1, with D possibly matching TRBD1 (6 bases). The V gene's germline CDR1 is SGHRS and CDR2 YFSETQ. The length of the CDR3 is 14 residues. The germline V and J ends were trimmed by 4 bases and 10 bases, with 20 bases remaining between them. The CDR3 is CASSLKGTLDRAFF. CDR3 DNA: TGCGCCAGCAGCCTGAAGGGGACATTAGATCGAGCTTTCTTT.

The chain joins TRBV11-2 to TRBJ2-1, with 7 bases lining up with TRBD2. The germline V gene has CDR1 SGHAT and CDR2 FQNNGV. V gave up 1 base and J gave up 12 bases; unmatched junction bases: 12. There are 15 residues in the CDR3. The CDR3, as DNA: TGTGCCAGCAGCTTAGCGGGTCGGGGGAGGGAGCGGCAGTTCTTC. Its protein is CASSLAGRGRERQFF.

This CDR3 reads CASLGGDYLYRGLDEQYF. CDR3 DNA: TGTGCCAGCCTAGGGGGGGACTACCTCTACCGGGGCTTAGACGAGCAGTACTTC. J is TRBJ2-7 and V is TRBV28; a possible D gene is TRBD2 (7 bases). Germline values: CDR1 MDHEN, CDR2 SYDVKM. V was cut by 8 bases and J by 5 bases, with 31 bases left in between. CDR3 length: 18 residues.

The V call is TRBV5-8, the J call TRBJ1-1; D gene uncertain. The CDR3 spans 11 residues. CDR1 SGHTS and CDR2 YDEGEE come from the germline V gene. V was cut by 1 base and J by 10 bases, with 8 bases left in between. CDR3 in amino acids: CASSLSIGAFF. CDR3 DNA sequence: TGTGCCAGCAGCTTGTCCATCGGAGCTTTCTTT. Using reference TRBV5-8 and TRBJ1-1 for the parts outside the CDR3, the full variable domain is EAGVTQSPTHLIKTRGQQATLRCSPISGHTSVYWYQQALGLGLQFLLWYDEGEERNRGNFPPRFSGRQFPNYSSELNVNALELEDSALYLCASSLSIGAFFGQGTRLTVV.

The chain joins TRBV2 to TRBJ1-1, with a weak D call TRBD1 (5 bases). The germline gives CDR1 SNHLY, CDR2 FYNNEI. The CDR3 runs to 12 residues. Trimming cost V 6 bases and J 4 bases, with 9 bases left between them. The CDR3 loop is CASSGGITEAFF. CDR3 sequence (DNA): TGTGCCAGCAGCGGGGGTATCACTGAAGCTTTCTTT.

The V and J genes are TRBV30 and TRBJ2-1, with TRBD2 as a possible D gene (5 bases). V dropped 4 bases and J dropped 5 bases, with 15 bases sitting between them. This CDR3 spans 14 amino acids. Germline V gives CDR1 GTSNPN, CDR2 SVGIG (reference sequence). The CDR3 DNA reads TGTGCCTGGAACCTAGCTGGGAGCCACAATGAGCAGTTCTTC. Amino acid sequence: CAWNLAGSHNEQFF. Using reference TRBV30 and TRBJ2-1 for the parts outside the CDR3, the full variable domain is SQTIHQWPATLVQPVGSPLSLECTVEGTSNPNLYWYRQAAGRGLQLLFYSVGIGQISSEVPQNLSASRPQDRQFILSSKKLLLSDSGFYLCAWNLAGSHNEQFFGPGTRLTVL.

The gene calls are TRBV18 and TRBJ2-5; no firm D call. The germline CDR1 and CDR2 sequences are KGHSH and LQKENI. Trimming cost V 2 bases and J 4 bases, with 11 bases left between them. This CDR3 has 14 amino acids. Here the CDR3 reads CASSPESLRETQYF. The CDR3 nucleotides read TGTGCCAGCTCACCAGAGTCGTTGCGAGAGACCCAGTACTTC.

There are a few counts of this clone. The CDR3 loop reads CASRKWEQTGELFF. The CDR3 nucleotides are TGTGCCAGTAGGAAATGGGAGCAAACCGGGGAGCTGTTTTTT. The chain links TRBV19 to TRBJ2-2; weak D call: TRBD2 (5 bases). Germline V gene sequence: CDR1 LNHDA, CDR2 SQIVND (reference sequence). CDR3 length: 14 residues. V gave up 6 bases and J gave up 5 bases, with 13 bases separating them.

The chain uses TRBV30 and TRBJ2-5; 13 bases are a match to TRBD2. The CDR3 loop spans 18 amino acids. V lost 1 base and J lost 5; bases outside the gene matches: 13. Germline loops: CDR1 GTSNPN, CDR2 SVGIG (reference sequence). The DNA of the CDR3 is TGTGCCTGGAGTGCCCTCGGGACTAGCGGGACGGTGGGCGAGACCCAGTACTTC. Protein sequence: CAWSALGTSGTVGETQYF.

The chain employs TRBV7-6 and TRBJ2-7, with TRBD1 matching over 9 bases. Germline assignment: CDR1 SGHVS and CDR2 FNYEAQ. V shed 5 bases, J shed 5 bases, and the junction held 10 bases outside the gene matches. This CDR3 has 15 amino acids. The CDR3 bases are TGTGCCAGCAGCCCAGATCGGGACAGGGACGACGAGCAGTACTTC. This sequence encodes CASSPDRDRDDEQYF.

The table lists this clone with a few counts. The V gene is TRBV19, the J gene TRBJ1-5, with D possibly TRBD1 on 6 matching bases. Trimming removed 3 bases from V and 2 bases from J, with 14 bases in between. This CDR3 is built from 16 residues. Per the germline V gene, CDR1 is LNHDA and CDR2 is SQIVND (reference sequence). CDR3 protein: CASSIGSSGGNQPQHF. The CDR3 DNA is TGTGCCAGTAGTATCGGGTCTTCAGGGGGCAATCAGCCCCAGCATTTT.

The rearrangement links TRBV5-1 to TRBJ1-1; 7 positions agree with TRBD1. Germline V CDR1 and CDR2: SGHRS, YFSETQ. CDR3 length: 16 residues. Trimming removed 3 bases from V and 0 bases from J; junction bases left unmatched: 8. CDR3 residues: CASSSRTGPVNTEAFF. Here the CDR3 DNA reads TGCGCCAGCAGCTCTAGGACAGGACCCGTGAACACTGAAGCTTTCTTT.

V is TRBV2 and J is TRBJ2-3; TRBD2 aligns across 10 bases. V gave up 6 bases and J gave up 5 bases; unmatched junction bases: 8. The germline V gene encodes CDR1 SNHLY and CDR2 FYNNEI. The CDR3 is made up of 15 amino acids. The CDR3 DNA reads as TGTGCCAGCAGGACTCTAGCGGGAGTGGGAGATACGCAGTATTTT. The encoded protein is CASRTLAGVGDTQYF.